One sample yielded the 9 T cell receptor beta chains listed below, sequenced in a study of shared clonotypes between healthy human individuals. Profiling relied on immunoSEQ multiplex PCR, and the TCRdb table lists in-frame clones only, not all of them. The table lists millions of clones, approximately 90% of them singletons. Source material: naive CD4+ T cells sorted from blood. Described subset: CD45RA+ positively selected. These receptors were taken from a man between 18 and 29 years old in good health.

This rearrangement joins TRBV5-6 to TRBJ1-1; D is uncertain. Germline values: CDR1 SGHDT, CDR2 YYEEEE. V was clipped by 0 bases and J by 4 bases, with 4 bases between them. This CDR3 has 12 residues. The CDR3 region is CASSLDTTEAFF. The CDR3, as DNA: TGTGCCAGCAGCTTGGACACCACTGAAGCTTTCTTT.

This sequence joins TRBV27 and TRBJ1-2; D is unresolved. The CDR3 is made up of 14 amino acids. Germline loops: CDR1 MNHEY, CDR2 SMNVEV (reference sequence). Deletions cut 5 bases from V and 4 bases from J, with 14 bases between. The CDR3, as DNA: TGTGCCAGCAGTCCCCGGGCAGCAGCCTATGGCTACACCTTC. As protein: CASSPRAAAYGYTF.

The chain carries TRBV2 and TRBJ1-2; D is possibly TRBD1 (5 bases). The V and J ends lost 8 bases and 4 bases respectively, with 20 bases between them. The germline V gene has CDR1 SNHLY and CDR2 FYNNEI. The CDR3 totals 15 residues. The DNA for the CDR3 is TGTGCCAGCTCCGAATTGGGGCCAGGGAGCTATGGCTACACCTTC. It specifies CASSELGPGSYGYTF. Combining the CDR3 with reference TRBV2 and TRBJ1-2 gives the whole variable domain EPEVTQTPSHQVTQMGQEVILRCVPISNHLYFYWYRQILGQKVEFLVSFYNNEISEKSEIFDDQFSVERPDGSNFTLKIRSTKLEDSAMYFCASSELGPGSYGYTFGSGTRLTVV.

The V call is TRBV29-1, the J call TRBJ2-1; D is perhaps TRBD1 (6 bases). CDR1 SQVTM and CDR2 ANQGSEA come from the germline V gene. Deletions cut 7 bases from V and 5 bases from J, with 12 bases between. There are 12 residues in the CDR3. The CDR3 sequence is CSADRGDNEQFF. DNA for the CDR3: TGCAGCGCGGACAGAGGAGACAATGAGCAGTTCTTC.

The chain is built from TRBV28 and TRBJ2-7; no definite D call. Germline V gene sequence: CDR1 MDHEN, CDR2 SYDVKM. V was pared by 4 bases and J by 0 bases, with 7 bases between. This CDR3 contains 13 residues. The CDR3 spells CASSYGPSYEQYF. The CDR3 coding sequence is TGTGCCAGCAGTTACGGCCCCTCCTACGAGCAGTACTTC.

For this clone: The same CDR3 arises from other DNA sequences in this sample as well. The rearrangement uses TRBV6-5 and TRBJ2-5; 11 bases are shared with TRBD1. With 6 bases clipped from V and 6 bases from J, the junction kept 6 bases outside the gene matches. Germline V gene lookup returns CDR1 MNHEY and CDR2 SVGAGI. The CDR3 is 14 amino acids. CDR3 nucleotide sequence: TGTGCCAGCAGACCTGGACAGGGGGCCAAGACCCAGTACTTC. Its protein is CASRPGQGAKTQYF.

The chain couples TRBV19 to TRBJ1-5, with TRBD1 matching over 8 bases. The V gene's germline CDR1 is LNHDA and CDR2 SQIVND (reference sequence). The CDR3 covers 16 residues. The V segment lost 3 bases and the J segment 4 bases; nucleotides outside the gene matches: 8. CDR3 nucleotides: TGTGCCAGTAGTATTGCTCGGACAGGGCCGAATCAGCCCCAGCATTTT. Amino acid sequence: CASSIARTGPNQPQHF.

CDR3 sequence (DNA): TGTGCCAGCAGCTTTCGACAGGGTGATGAAAAACTGTTTTTT. It translates to CASSFRQGDEKLFF. This chain joins TRBV5-4 and TRBJ1-4; 7 nucleotides match TRBD1. The trim removed 2 bases at V and 6 bases at J, leaving 4 bases unmatched. Per germline, CDR1 SGHNT and CDR2 YYREEE (reference sequence). The CDR3 spans 14 residues.

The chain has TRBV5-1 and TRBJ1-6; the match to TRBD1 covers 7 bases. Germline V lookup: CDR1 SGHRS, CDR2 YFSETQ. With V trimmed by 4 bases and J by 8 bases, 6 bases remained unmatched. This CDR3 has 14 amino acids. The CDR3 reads CASSAGQRDSPLHF. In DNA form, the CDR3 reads TGCGCCAGCAGCGCGGGACAGAGGGATTCACCCCTCCACTTT.